The source of this T cell receptor (beta chain) is a study of T cell responses to AZD1222 COVID-19 vaccine. Looked up from germline, CDR1 is SGHAT and CDR2 is FQNNGV. The ends lost 4 bases at V and 7 bases at J; junction bases unmatched: 7. The CDR3 sequence is 14 residues long. The repertoire was sequenced with immunoSEQ multiplex PCR; TCRdb's copy has only in-frame clones and lacks some. Altogether 200,000 or so clones are present, roughly 92% being singletons, with the ten largest covering 1%. The chain has TRBV11-2 and TRBJ1-2; TRBD1 matches 9 bases. Specimen: peripheral blood, collected 28 days after the second AZD1222 dose. The TCR originated in an adult who received the AZD1222 COVID-19 vaccine. Written as DNA, the CDR3 is TGTGCCAGCAGCTGGGGGACAGGGAGTGTTGGCTACACCTTC. Translation: CASSWGTGSVGYTF.